The clone carrying this T cell receptor beta chain was found once. Produced via immunoSEQ multiplex PCR; TCRdb's table is partial and in-frame only. This repertoire shows under 200,000 clones, roughly four fifths found once; its top ten account for around 7.7%. Trimming cost V 7 bases and J 7 bases; bases outside gene matches: 13. This CDR3 region has 16 residues. Germline V lookup: CDR1 MDHEN, CDR2 SYDVKM. This sample stems from a study of blood T cell repertoires in COVID-19. The overall study: Collection of acute and convalescent COVID-19 samples took place in the United States, Italy and Spain. The analysed material was cDNA or gDNA that came from T cells, B-cell-depleted T cells, or PBMCs.

The sample consisted of peripheral blood. The clonotype was recovered from a man between 40 and 49 years old who had recovered from COVID-19. V usage is TRBV28 and J usage is TRBJ2-1, with TRBD1 matching over 10 bases. The CDR3 spells CASTTMTGGKGNEQFF. The DNA for the CDR3 is TGTGCCAGCACCACAATGACAGGGGGCAAGGGGAATGAGCAGTTCTTC. Based on the CDR3 plus reference TRBV28 and TRBJ2-1, the full variable domain is DVKVTQSSRYLVKRTGEKVFLECVQDMDHENMFWYRQDPGLGLRLIYFSYDVKMKEKGDIPEGYSVSREKKERFSLILESASTNQTSMYLCASTTMTGGKGNEQFFGPGTRLTVL.